Detailed here is one TCR beta chain. CDR1 LGHNA and CDR2 YSLEER come from the germline V gene. The CDR3 is 15 amino acids. V was pared by 0 bases and J by 5 bases, with 5 bases of the junction left unmatched. Per the authors' pipeline: The authors estimated nucleated cell counts from reference gene primer amplification. Method: immunoSEQ multiplex PCR; TCRdb's copy keeps in-frame clones and lacks some. Clone size and the V and J calls come from that table; the DNA yielded D and trimming. The data show around 46,000 clones, with 77% seen just once and roughly 21% held by the top ten. This entry comes from a study of blood T cell repertoires in COVID-19. On the study more broadly: Collection of acute and convalescent COVID-19 samples took place in the United States, Italy and Spain. Nucleic acid was either cDNA or gDNA, and it came from T cells, B-cell-depleted T cells, or PBMCs.

The source is a human donor with active or convalescent COVID-19. The donor label of this sample is uncertain. Sequenced material: peripheral blood. The V gene is TRBV4-3, the J gene TRBJ2-5, with 8 bases lining up with TRBD1. The CDR3 sequence is CASSQDQGARETQYF. The CDR3 coding sequence is TGCGCCAGCAGCCAAGACCAGGGGGCTAGGGAGACCCAGTACTTC.